Listed here is a single T cell receptor beta chain. Its specific antigen is unknown. No base-level quality is on record; no much larger clone is a single base apart. CDR1 and CDR2 are drawn from the germline V gene (reference sequence): DFQATT, SNEGSKA. V gives up 2 bases and J gives up 3 bases, and the segment between their germline ends measures 17 bases. The CDR3 runs 15 residues from the cysteine to the phenylalanine. CDR3 DNA only is kept here, 45 bases in frame from base 1. According to the study, the label for this sample's treatment or condition signals: approximately 9-day PBMC culture with coronavirus spike peptide pools or control peptides (ViraFEST assay). To expand antigen-specific T cells with peptide pools and then pick out the expanded clonotypes through TCR sequencing, the study relied on the ViraFEST assay. Positive SARS-CoV-2 PCR tests in the convalescent patients dated from March to December 2020, before Alpha, Beta and Delta variants emerged in the United States. PBMCs were cultured at around 2.2 million per well in IMDM supplemented with approximately 5.3% human AB serum and about 10 IU/ml IL-2, with 9.5 to 10 ug/ml peptide pools added. Half of the culture medium was replaced with fresh IL-2-containing medium on days 3 and 7. After roughly 11 days of culture, CD4+ T cells were isolated by negative selection with the EasySep CD4+ T cell isolation kit. PBMCs were separated from whole blood using Ficoll-Paque Plus gradient centrifugation and then either used fresh or cryopreserved at -140C. In general, triplicate wells were set up for every culture condition.

Libraries were prepared through PCR. DNA from cultured CD4+ T cells underwent TCR sequencing with the Oncomine TCR Beta short-read assay at the Johns Hopkins FTIC core. The QIAamp micro DNA kit was used to extract genomic DNA from the cultured CD4+ T cells. Oncomine TCR Beta libraries from cultured CD4+ T cells were pooled with unique dual indexes and sequenced on an Illumina iSeq 100. The study's own analysis went as follows. Non-productive sequences were removed, and CDR3s that did not start with C, did not end with F or W, or were shorter than 7 amino acids were discarded. The MANAFEST web application identified antigen-specific clonotypes by comparing peptide-stimulated wells against reference wells and other culture wells. An FDR below 0.05, an odds ratio above 5, and a productive frequency above 0.1% in at least two of three replicate wells were required for clones to be considered positive. A clonotype was classed as cross-reactive if the clonotype showed significant expansion both in SARS-CoV-2 spike wells and in at least one common cold coronavirus spike condition. Similarity between CDR3 sequences was evaluated in R version 3.6.1 using Levenshtein distances (stringdist) and unrooted phylogenetic trees (ape). TCRdb trimmed the raw reads at Q25, called clones with MiXCR and kept productive beta chains. Each entry merges the rows of one CDR3 protein and shows their most common DNA and genes. It is TCRdb's table, rather than the study itself, that gives the V and J calls and clone size. The sample table holds 5,000 or so distinct CDR3 sequences, of which roughly 40% were seen once. 44% of the sample is taken by the ten largest.

The data originate from a study of vaccination and CD4 T cells after COVID-19 (dated 2022 in TCRdb). About the investigation overall: Every convalescent patient had a positive nasal swab PCR test for SARS-CoV-2, with mild disease in several patients and severe disease in one. Participants got two doses of the Pfizer-BioNTech BNT162b2 vaccine (n=8) or two doses of the Moderna mRNA-1273 vaccine (n=2). Post-COVID blood samples from convalescent patients were collected a median of about 110 days after diagnosis, with a range of 35 to 161 days. Overlapping spike peptide pools from SARS-CoV-2 and from the common cold coronaviruses HCoV-NL63, HCoV-OC43 and HCoV-229E were used as culture stimuli. Control cultures received a CEFX viral epitope pool as the positive control, an HIV-1 Nef peptide pool as the negative control, or no peptide. Post-vaccine blood samples were taken a median of about 70 days after the second vaccine dose, with a range of roughly 13 to 250 days. In the convalescent cohort there were six males and four females, among whom were two Hispanic individuals, seven Caucasians, two Asians and one multiracial person. The spike-specific CD4+ TCR repertoire was compared before and after mRNA vaccination in over nine COVID-19 convalescent patients and a few infection-naive healthy vaccine recipients. What the authors observed across the whole study: In convalescent patients, nearly all vaccine-specific clones (304 of 307) were found to be mono-reactive for SARS-CoV-2 spike rather than cross-reactive with common cold coronaviruses. The number of convalescent patients in the study was relatively small, and the study did not examine early timepoints following natural infection. Among convalescent patients, a median around 89% of the SARS-CoV-2-reactive clones seen after vaccination appeared only after vaccination, which suggests priming specific to the vaccine. Although the median number of SARS-CoV-2-reactive clonotypes went up from 20 to 25 after infection to 35 to 40 after vaccination, the increase was not significant.

This sequence was found in a human donor who had recovered from COVID-19. The sample in question was CD4+ T cells from blood, cultured in vitro, obtained after SARS-CoV-2 vaccination. In this chain, TRBV20-1 is recombined with TRBJ2-7; TRBD1 could be the D gene, as 6 bases match. The CDR3 amino acid sequence is: CSARYRQEQIYEQYF. The nucleotide sequence reads as follows: TGCAGTGCTAGATATCGACAGGAACAAATCTACGAGCAGTACTTC.